These T cell receptor beta chains were read from a single sample in a study of robustness of blood B and T cell sequencing. TCRdb analysed the PCR reads with MiXCR anew, one entry per CDR3 protein. In the table there are over 1,400 distinct CDR3 sequences, roughly 63% of which are singletons. Sequenced: peripheral blood. The receptor set was obtained from a human donor in good health. The CDR3 runs from the conserved cysteine through the conserved F or W. Each record gives: clone size, V gene, D gene, J gene, CDR3 protein, CDR3 DNA. The D gene is left open where the match is weak. Clone size is stated in some rows and not others, as once, few, many or a class when expanded.

>NA|TRBV20-1|NA|TRBJ2-5
CSARDPRGAAKETQYF
TGCAGTGCTAGAGACCCCCGGGGGGCCGCGAAAGAGACCCAGTACTTC
>NA|TRBV27|NA|TRBJ2-5
CASWRGRETQYF
TGTGCCAGCTGGAGGGGAAGGGAGACCCAGTACTTC
>NA|TRBV5-4|NA|TRBJ1-2
CASSLAGGGGYGYTF
TGTGCCAGCAGCTTGGCTGGGGGCGGCGGCTATGGCTACACCTTC
>NA|TRBV9|NA|TRBJ2-2
CASSVHSATGELFF
TGTGCCAGCAGCGTACACTCCGCCACCGGGGAGCTGTTTTTT
>NA|TRBV20-1|TRBD2|TRBJ2-2
CSARAMPRTSGGELFF
TGCAGTGCTAGAGCAATGCCGAGGACTAGCGGCGGGGAGCTGTTTTTT
>NA|TRBV18|NA|TRBJ2-6
CASSPDSGANVLTF
TGTGCCAGCTCACCTGACTCTGGGGCCAACGTCCTGACTTTC
>NA|TRBV2|TRBD2|TRBJ2-7
CASSLTGTREYEQYF
TGTGCCAGCAGTCTAACCGGGACTAGAGAATACGAGCAGTACTTC
>few|TRBV24-1|NA|TRBJ2-3
CATLGGGPTDTQYF
TGTGCCACCCTTGGTGGGGGGCCCACAGATACGCAGTATTTT
>NA|TRBV29-1|NA|TRBJ1-1
CSVGGATATEAFF
TGCAGCGTTGGTGGGGCGACGGCAACTGAAGCTTTCTTT
>NA|TRBV2|NA|TRBJ2-7
CASSGEGTVTYEQYF
TGTGCCAGCAGTGGCGAGGGGACCGTCACCTACGAGCAGTACTTC
>NA|TRBV5-1|NA|TRBJ1-1
CASSVGGANTEAFF
TGCGCCAGCAGCGTCGGCGGGGCGAACACTGAAGCTTTCTTC
>NA|TRBV2|NA|TRBJ2-7
CASRRGGPSYEQYF
TGTGCCAGCCGGAGGGGAGGTCCCTCCTACGAGCAGTACTTC
>NA|TRBV20-1|NA|TRBJ2-2
CSASHGTTGELFF
TGCAGTGCTAGCCATGGGACTACCGGGGAGCTGTTTTTT
>NA|TRBV5-1|NA|TRBJ1-1
CASSLAIGENTEAFF
TGCGCCAGCAGCTTGGCCATAGGGGAGAACACTGAAGCTTTCTTT
>NA|TRBV6-1|NA|TRBJ2-3
CASRWTYTDTQYF
TGTGCCAGCAGGTGGACTTACACAGATACGCAGTATTTT
>NA|TRBV6-1|NA|TRBJ1-1
CASSLTDKTEAFF
TGTGCCAGCAGTCTCACCGACAAAACTGAAGCTTTCTTT
>NA|TRBV11-1|TRBD1|TRBJ1-3
CASSRGQGTGNTIYF
TGTGCCAGCAGTAGGGGACAGGGGACTGGAAACACCATATATTTT
>NA|TRBV6-5|NA|TRBJ1-5
CASSYSPDQPQHF
TGTGCCAGCAGTTACTCCCCCGATCAGCCCCAGCATTTT
>NA|TRBV7-9|TRBD1|TRBJ1-1
CASSQGALGTEAFF
TGTGCCAGCAGCCAGGGGGCGCTGGGCACTGAAGCTTTCTTT
>NA|TRBV15|TRBD1|TRBJ1-5
CATSFDRGPNQPQHF
TGTGCCACCAGCTTTGACAGGGGGCCCAATCAGCCCCAGCATTTT
>NA|TRBV6-1|NA|TRBJ2-7
CASSENGGTSYEQYF
TGTGCCAGCAGTGAAAATGGCGGGACCTCCTACGAGCAGTACTTC
>NA|TRBV18|NA|TRBJ1-2
CASSPRTEGGYTF
TGTGCCAGCTCGCCCCGGACAGAGGGCGGCTACACCTTC
>NA|TRBV5-6|NA|TRBJ2-7
CASSFRGASYEQYF
TGTGCCAGCAGCTTTCGGGGGGCGAGCTACGAGCAGTACTTC
>once|TRBV5-1|NA|TRBJ1-1
CASSPLGGENTEAFF
TGCGCCAGCAGCCCCTTGGGGGGGGAAAACACTGAAGCTTTCTTT
>large|TRBV6-1|TRBD2|TRBJ2-3
CASSDGGGADTQYF
TGTGCCAGCAGTGATGGCGGGGGGGCAGATACGCAGTATTTT
>NA|TRBV5-1|TRBD1|TRBJ1-2
CASSLVTGGTFYTF
TGCGCCAGCAGCTTGGTTACAGGGGGAACTTTCTACACCTTC
>few|TRBV25-1|NA|TRBJ1-2
CASSEGLNYGYTF
TGTGCCAGCAGTGAAGGGCTTAACTATGGCTACACCTTC
>NA|TRBV20-1|NA|TRBJ1-1
CSARVQGLNTEAFF
TGCAGTGCTAGGGTTCAGGGATTAAACACTGAAGCTTTCTTT
>NA|TRBV6-1|TRBD2|TRBJ2-7
CASSEGLAGEQYF
TGTGCCAGCAGTGAGGGACTAGCTGGGGAGCAGTACTTC
>NA|TRBV14|NA|TRBJ1-2
CASSQEGSGNYGYTF
TGTGCCAGCAGCCAAGAGGGATCCGGGAACTATGGCTACACCTTC
>NA|TRBV12-3/TRBV12-4|NA|TRBJ1-5
CASSDRFQPQHF
TGTGCCAGCAGTGACAGGTTCCAGCCCCAGCATTTT
>NA|TRBV4-1|NA|TRBJ1-5
CASSPGDYSNQPQHF
TGCGCCAGCAGCCCGGGGGATTATAGCAATCAGCCCCAGCATTTT
>NA|TRBV30|NA|TRBJ1-1
CAWSTLTGNTEAFF
TGTGCCTGGAGTACTCTAACAGGGAACACTGAAGCTTTCTTT
>NA|TRBV5-1|NA|TRBJ1-2
CASSLESGVYGYTF
TGCGCCAGCAGCTTGGAGTCAGGGGTCTATGGCTACACCTTC
>NA|TRBV15|NA|TRBJ1-6
CATSRDSAGDNSPLHF
TGTGCCACCAGCAGAGATTCCGCAGGGGATAATTCACCCCTCCACTTT
>NA|TRBV20-1|TRBD2|TRBJ2-3
CSARPGEGTDTQYF
TGCAGTGCCAGGCCGGGGGAGGGAACAGATACGCAGTATTTT
>NA|TRBV6-1|NA|TRBJ1-1
CASSKDETAEAFF
TGTGCCAGCAGCAAGGACGAGACAGCTGAAGCTTTCTTT
>NA|TRBV2|TRBD1|TRBJ2-1
CATLRDRGVSEQFF
TGTGCCACACTCCGGGACAGGGGTGTATCTGAGCAGTTCTTC
>NA|TRBV10-2|NA|TRBJ1-1
CASSEAGDTEAFF
TGCGCCAGCAGTGAGGCGGGGGACACTGAAGCTTTCTTT
>NA|TRBV10-3|TRBD1|TRBJ1-1
CAISGDRDVTEAFF
TGTGCCATCAGTGGGGACAGGGATGTTACTGAAGCTTTCTTT
>once|TRBV30|NA|TRBJ1-2
CAWTQTNYGYTF
TGTGCCTGGACTCAAACTAACTATGGCTACACCTTC
>NA|TRBV10-1|NA|TRBJ2-2
CASSPLSSDHTGELFF
TGCGCCAGCAGCCCCCTCTCTTCAGATCACACCGGGGAGCTGTTTTTT
>few|TRBV11-1|NA|TRBJ2-7
CASSLARGGVEQYF
TGTGCCAGCAGCTTAGCCCGAGGTGGGGTCGAGCAGTACTTC
>NA|TRBV20-1|NA|TRBJ2-3
CSARIDSSSTDTQYF
TGCAGTGCTAGAATAGACAGTTCTAGCACAGATACGCAGTATTTT
>NA|TRBV10-1|TRBD2|TRBJ2-1
CASSAGLASSEQFF
TGCGCCAGCAGCGCCGGACTAGCGTCTAGTGAGCAGTTCTTC